This passage covers 30 T cell receptor beta chains from one sample sequenced in a study of Ad26.COV2.S vaccination and SARS-CoV-2 variants. Sequencing was performed with immunoSEQ multiplex PCR; in TCRdb, only in-frame clones are kept and a portion is missing. Of some 640,000 clones in the sample, around 89% were seen once. Stated treatment: 19 received Ad26.COV2.S at low or high dose, single or two shots; 5 received placebo; per-sample allocation not given. Following the first vaccine or placebo injection, samples were taken on day 63. The sample was peripheral blood, taken in a trial of Ad26.COV2.S vaccine versus placebo. The source is a person aged 18-60 years who received the Ad26.COV2.S COVID-19 vaccine or a placebo.

This clone appeared once. This CDR3 reads CASSPPGLAGGASYEQYF. The CDR3 DNA is TGTGCCAGCTCACCGCCGGGACTAGCGGGAGGCGCTTCCTACGAGCAGTACTTC. The V and J genes are TRBV18 and TRBJ2-7; 15 nucleotides line up with TRBD2. With 3 bases clipped from V and 1 base from J, the junction kept 7 bases outside the gene matches. Germline CDR1 and CDR2: KGHSH and LQKENI. There are 18 residues in the CDR3.

This chain connects TRBV12-3 or TRBV12-4 to TRBJ2-2; D gene uncertain. CDR3 length: 11 residues. Trimming stripped 6 bases from V and 13 bases from J, with 12 bases between. This CDR3 is CASSPGWGLFF. DNA of the CDR3: TGTGCCAGCAGCCCTGGTTGGGGGCTGTTTTTT.

The V and J genes are TRBV27 and TRBJ2-6; TRBD2 is a possible D gene (5 bases). V was cut by 2 bases and J by 0 bases, with 14 bases left in between. Looked up from germline, CDR1 is MNHEY and CDR2 is SMNVEV (reference sequence). The CDR3 is made up of 18 amino acids. The CDR3 reads CASSLRGSTLSGANVLTF. CDR3 coding DNA: TGTGCCAGCAGTTTACGGGGTTCCACACTCTCTGGGGCCAACGTCCTGACTTTC.

This clone was observed once. The V gene is TRBV30, the J gene TRBJ1-6; 12 nucleotides agree with TRBD1. Germline CDR1 reads GTSNPN; CDR2 reads SVGIG (reference sequence). CDR3 length: 19 residues. Trimming cost V 3 bases and J 7 bases; bases outside gene matches: 16. In DNA, the CDR3 is TGTGCCTGGAGGGCCCGGGACAGGGGGCTGGTGTATGAAAATTCACCCCTCCACTTT. Its translation: CAWRARDRGLVYENSPLHF.

The genes are TRBV5-1 and TRBJ2-7; D gene uncertain. In germline, CDR1 is SGHRS, CDR2 YFSETQ. V was cut by 0 bases and J by 3 bases, with 10 bases left in between. This CDR3 contains 14 residues. CDR3 coding DNA: TGCGCCAGCAGCTTGGAGTTCGGGCACTACGAGCAGTACTTC. Amino acids: CASSLEFGHYEQYF.

This chain uses TRBV2 with TRBJ1-6; no clear D gene. V was shortened by 10 bases and J by 7 bases, with 20 bases between the two germline ends. This CDR3 is 15 amino acids long. Germline V CDR1 and CDR2: SNHLY, FYNNEI. The CDR3 protein is CATHRTSMWNSPLHF. Written as DNA, the CDR3 is TGTGCCACGCACCGGACGAGTATGTGGAATTCACCCCTCCACTTT.

This clone has only a few counts. The V and J genes are TRBV5-1 and TRBJ1-1, with TRBD1 matching over 9 bases. The ends lost 3 bases at V and 3 bases at J; junction bases unmatched: 6. Germline CDR1 reads SGHRS; CDR2 reads YFSETQ. The CDR3 is 15 residues long. The CDR3 DNA follows: TGCGCCAGCAGCTCTTTACAGGGGGCGGACACTGAAGCTTTCTTT. As protein: CASSSLQGADTEAFF. Drawing the rest from reference TRBV5-1 and TRBJ1-1, the complete variable domain is KAGVTQTPRYLIKTRGQQVTLSCSPISGHRSVSWYQQTPGQGLQFLFEYFSETQRNKGNFPGRFSGRQFSNSRSEMNVSTLELGDSALYLCASSSLQGADTEAFFGQGTRLTVV.

The chain combines TRBV7-8 with TRBJ2-4, with a weak D call TRBD1 (6 bases). Germline V gene data show CDR1 as SGHVS and CDR2 as FQNEAQ. V lost 5 bases, J lost 0 bases, and 11 bases lay in between. The CDR3 spans 15 residues. CDR3 in DNA: TGTGCCAGCAGCCAGGGGTCGATAGCCAAAAACATTCAGTACTTC. Its protein is CASSQGSIAKNIQYF.

This clone was counted at least ten times. The chain has TRBV2 and TRBJ2-7; D possibly corresponds to TRBD2 (6 bases). Trimming removed 7 bases from V and 5 bases from J, with 15 bases in between. The CDR3 has 13 residues. In germline, CDR1 is SNHLY, CDR2 FYNNEI. CDR3 sequence reads: CASKGTGEHEQYF. As DNA, the CDR3 is TGTGCCAGCAAAGGGACTGGCGAGCACGAGCAGTACTTC.

The chain is built from TRBV24-1 and TRBJ2-3; 12 nucleotides line up with TRBD1. There are 16 residues in the CDR3. From germline, CDR1 is KGHDR and CDR2 SFDVKD. Trimming removed 4 bases from V and 4 bases from J; junction bases left unmatched: 5. The CDR3 DNA follows: TGTGCCACCAGTGACCGGGACAGGGGGCTATCAGATACGCAGTATTTT. Its protein is CATSDRDRGLSDTQYF.

Concerning this clone: One end of the junction fails to match germline, which may point to a read error. J is TRBJ1-5 and V is TRBV27; D is unresolved. CDR3 length equals 18 residues. CDR1 and CDR2 from the germline V gene are MNHEY and SMNVEV (reference sequence). The CDR3 coding sequence is TGTGCCAGCAGCTTATTCTCCCCAGGACTCAGTAGCAATCAGCCCCAGCATTTT. It is translated as CASSLFSPGLSSNQPQHF.

On this clone itself: Other nucleotide sequences in the sample specify the same CDR3. For the CDR3, the DNA is TGTGCCAGCAGCCCACAACCCGTCTCCTACGAGCAGTACTTC. Translated, it gives CASSPQPVSYEQYF. V gene TRBV7-2 combines with J gene TRBJ2-7; D uncertain. The CDR3 covers 14 residues. V lost 5 bases to trimming and J lost 0 bases, with 11 bases between them. Germline V lookup: CDR1 SGHTA, CDR2 FQGNSA.

This clone is a singleton in its sample. The J gene is TRBJ2-7, the V gene TRBV6-5; D may be TRBD1 (5 bases). Per germline, CDR1 MNHEY and CDR2 SVGAGI. V lost 2 bases, J lost 1 base, and 15 bases lay in between. This CDR3 contains 16 residues. CDR3 residues: CASSYGVLQASYEQYF. In DNA form, the CDR3 reads TGTGCCAGCAGTTACGGGGTATTACAGGCATCCTACGAGCAGTACTTC.

The chain links TRBV10-3 to TRBJ2-3; TRBD2 matches at 13 bases. CDR1 is ENHRY, CDR2 SYGVKD, per germline. V lost 7 bases to trimming and J lost 4 bases; unmatched junction nucleotides: 5. This CDR3 contains 15 residues. This chain's CDR3 is CAITPGLAGPDTQYF. CDR3 nucleotide sequence: TGTGCCATCACTCCGGGACTAGCGGGGCCAGATACGCAGTATTTT.

This chain uses TRBV9 with TRBJ2-3, with D perhaps TRBD2 (6 bases). Germline V gene sequence: CDR1 SGDLS, CDR2 YYNGEE. The CDR3 length is 16 residues. Trimming removed 3 bases at V and 0 bases at J, with 14 bases between. Here the CDR3 reads CASSAASSESTDTQYF. Here the CDR3 DNA reads TGTGCCAGCAGCGCAGCCTCTAGCGAGAGCACAGATACGCAGTATTTT.

The rearrangement links TRBV5-1 to TRBJ2-3; 7 bases fit TRBD1. Looked up from germline, CDR1 is SGHRS and CDR2 is YFSETQ. The CDR3 has 17 residues. The ends lost 5 bases at V and 1 base at J; junction bases unmatched: 13. CDR3 loop: CASRLPTGAPGTDTQYF. The CDR3, as DNA: TGCGCCAGCAGGCTACCAACAGGGGCGCCGGGCACAGATACGCAGTATTTT.

This clone was detected only once. This chain connects TRBV7-9 to TRBJ2-1; TRBD1 matches 7 bases. CDR1 and CDR2 (germline): SEHNR, FQNEAQ (reference sequence). V lost 1 base and J lost 6; bases outside the gene matches: 3. This CDR3 contains 14 residues. CDR3 in amino acids: CASSLGQGLNEQFF. CDR3 DNA: TGTGCCAGCAGCTTAGGACAGGGTCTCAATGAGCAGTTCTTC.

V usage is TRBV5-4 and J usage is TRBJ2-2, with 13 bases identical to TRBD2. The CDR3 runs 17 residues. V lost 1 base to trimming and J lost 5 bases; unmatched junction nucleotides: 5. Germline V gives CDR1 SGHNT, CDR2 YYREEE (reference sequence). The CDR3 protein is CASSLTSGGVRTGELFF. The CDR3 coding sequence is TGTGCCAGCAGCTTGACTAGCGGGGGGGTGAGAACCGGGGAGCTGTTTTTT.

The DNA for the CDR3 is TGTGCCAGCAGTTTAAGGACAACGAACACTGAAGCTTTCTTT. As protein: CASSLRTTNTEAFF. The chain joins TRBV27 to TRBJ1-1, with D tentatively TRBD1 (5 bases). The CDR3 length is 14 residues. The germline CDR1 and CDR2 sequences are MNHEY and SMNVEV (reference sequence). V lost 2 bases and J lost 1, with 8 bases in between.

The J gene is TRBJ2-1, the V gene TRBV7-9; D might be TRBD1 (6 bases). With 7 bases removed from V and 3 bases from J, the gap between germline ends came to 13 bases. The CDR3 is 14 residues long. Germline lookup yields CDR1 SEHNR and CDR2 FQNEAQ (reference sequence). The chain's CDR3 is CASNVLDSYNEQFF. The CDR3 DNA reads as TGTGCCAGCAATGTGCTGGACAGCTACAATGAGCAGTTCTTC.

The table lists this clone with a count of one. This chain uses TRBV30 with TRBJ2-3; D not resolved. The V gene lost 6 bases and the J gene lost 0 bases, with 16 bases spanning the gap. CDR3 length equals 15 residues. The germline V gene encodes CDR1 GTSNPN and CDR2 SVGIG (reference sequence). The CDR3 bases are TGTGCCTGCGGAGCTACAAAAGGAAGCACAGATACGCAGTATTTT. It translates to CACGATKGSTDTQYF.

The chain employs TRBV6-1 and TRBJ1-3; D gene ambiguous. V lost 1 base to trimming and J lost 3 bases, with 1 base between them. Germline values: CDR1 MNHNS, CDR2 SASEGT. The CDR3 is 12 residues long. CDR3: CASSEDGNTIYF. DNA of the CDR3: TGTGCCAGCAGTGAAGATGGAAACACCATATATTTT.

V is TRBV18 and J is TRBJ1-4; D is unresolved. The CDR3 covers 16 residues. V lost 0 bases, J lost 0 bases, and 8 bases lay in between. Looked up from germline, CDR1 is KGHSH and CDR2 is LQKENI. The CDR3 is CASSPPAAATNEKLFF. The CDR3, as DNA: TGTGCCAGCTCACCACCGGCAGCTGCAACTAATGAAAAACTGTTTTTT.

The rearrangement links TRBV7-6 to TRBJ1-3; D is ambiguous. The CDR3 runs 17 residues. V dropped 5 bases and J dropped 4 bases, with 21 bases sitting between them. Germline V lookup: CDR1 SGHVS, CDR2 FNYEAQ. The CDR3 here is CASSPLAGQLSGNTIYF. The CDR3 DNA sequence: TGTGCCAGCAGCCCCCTCGCAGGCCAGCTCTCAGGAAACACCATATATTTT.

The rearrangement uses TRBV6-5 and TRBJ1-1; D may be TRBD1 (5 bases). This CDR3 region has 15 residues. V lost 0 bases and J 2 bases, leaving 10 bases between the germline ends. In germline, CDR1 is MNHEY, CDR2 SVGAGI. CDR3 region: CASSYSRGPNTEAFF. The CDR3 DNA reads as TGTGCCAGCAGTTACTCTAGGGGTCCCAACACTGAAGCTTTCTTT.

As regards this clone: A junction end diverges from the germline sequence, so it may reflect a read error. This chain joins TRBV7-7 and TRBJ1-4, with D perhaps TRBD1 (6 bases). This CDR3 contains 16 residues. In germline, CDR1 is SSHAT, CDR2 FNYEAQ (reference sequence). CDR3 in amino acids: CASSSITGHRNEKLFF. In DNA, the CDR3 is TGTGCTAGCAGCTCCATCACAGGGCACCGGAATGAAAAACTGTTTTTT.

The rearrangement links TRBV6-5 to TRBJ2-1, with D tentatively TRBD2 (5 bases). This CDR3 contains 12 residues. CDR1 and CDR2 from the germline V gene are MNHEY and SVGAGI. V lost 5 bases and J 9 bases, leaving 11 bases between the germline ends. The CDR3 coding sequence is TGTGCCAGCAGTCCCGGCGGGTTTGAGCAGTTCTTC. Protein product: CASSPGGFEQFF.

This chain links TRBV6-6 with TRBJ1-4, with 10 nucleotides matching TRBD1. The V and J ends lost 5 bases and 8 bases, in that order; junction bases with no gene match: 5. This CDR3 spans 14 amino acids. Per germline, CDR1 MNHNY and CDR2 SVGAGI (reference sequence). CDR3 region: CASSRQGAEEKLFF. Here the CDR3 DNA reads TGTGCCAGCAGTAGACAGGGGGCAGAGGAAAAACTGTTTTTT.

The chain joins TRBV4-1 to TRBJ1-2; D possibly corresponds to TRBD1 (5 bases). From germline, CDR1 is MGHRA and CDR2 YSYEKL. The V and J ends lost 1 base and 2 bases respectively, with 8 bases between them. This CDR3 is 14 amino acids long. As DNA, the CDR3 is TGCGCCAGCAGCCAAGCTTCAGGGAACTATGGCTACACCTTC. It is translated as CASSQASGNYGYTF.

This rearrangement joins TRBV5-1 to TRBJ2-2; possible D gene TRBD2, 7 bases. The CDR3 sequence is 17 residues long. Germline V gene sequence: CDR1 SGHRS, CDR2 YFSETQ. Trimming took 4 bases from V and 6 from J, leaving 22 bases between them. CDR3 sequence: CASSTGGAQEGSGELFF. The DNA for the CDR3 is TGCGCCAGCAGCACTGGGGGGGCGCAAGAAGGGTCCGGGGAGCTGTTTTTT.